The subject of this entry is one TCR beta chain. No antigen is known for it. Synthesis of TCR beta cDNA relied on 5'RACE template switching carrying UMIs. TCRdb reworked the 5' RACE reads into one entry per CDR3 protein, no DNA. The table lists roughly 390,000 distinct CDR3 sequences. The data belong to a study of T cells expressing NK-cell markers. Overall study: Investigators obtained TCR beta repertoires from sorted CD3+CD56+NKG2C+, CD3+CD56+NKG2C- and CD3+CD56-NKG2C+ T cells. Whole-study results and caveats: In more than 5 donors, dominant CD3+CD56+NKG2C+ clonotypes ranked among the top 10 CD8+ clonotypes.

Looked up from germline, CDR1 is MGHDK and CDR2 is SYGVNS. The CDR3 loop spans 14 amino acids. The receptor was derived from a woman aged 45 to 65 in good health. The rearrangement links TRBV25-1 to TRBJ2-1; TCRdb's assignment of TRBD1 cannot be checked, as there is no DNA. The sample consisted of blood T cells: a sorted CD56 or NKG2C T cell subset, CD4+ or CD8+ T cells, or bulk PBMC T cells (not recorded which). CDR3 in amino acids: CASSESGSRPEQFF.